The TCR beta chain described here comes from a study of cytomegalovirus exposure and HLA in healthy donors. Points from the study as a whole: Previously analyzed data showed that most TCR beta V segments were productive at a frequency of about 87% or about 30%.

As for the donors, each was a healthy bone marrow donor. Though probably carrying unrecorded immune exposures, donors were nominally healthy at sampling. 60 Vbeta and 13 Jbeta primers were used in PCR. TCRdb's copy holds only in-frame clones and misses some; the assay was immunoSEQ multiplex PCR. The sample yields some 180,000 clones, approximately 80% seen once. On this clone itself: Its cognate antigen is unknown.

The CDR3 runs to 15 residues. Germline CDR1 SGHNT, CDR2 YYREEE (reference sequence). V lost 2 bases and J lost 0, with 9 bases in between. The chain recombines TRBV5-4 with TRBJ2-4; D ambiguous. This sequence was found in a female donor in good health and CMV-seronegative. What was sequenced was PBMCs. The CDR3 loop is CASSFIVLAKNIQYF. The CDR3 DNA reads TGTGCCAGCAGCTTTATAGTATTAGCCAAAAACATTCAGTACTTC. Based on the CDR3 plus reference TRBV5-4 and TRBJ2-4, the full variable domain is ETGVTQSPTHLIKTRGQQVTLRCSSQSGHNTVSWYQQALGQGPQFIFQYYREEENGRGNFPPRFSGLQFPNYSSELNVNALELDDSALYLCASSFIVLAKNIQYFGAGTRLSVL.